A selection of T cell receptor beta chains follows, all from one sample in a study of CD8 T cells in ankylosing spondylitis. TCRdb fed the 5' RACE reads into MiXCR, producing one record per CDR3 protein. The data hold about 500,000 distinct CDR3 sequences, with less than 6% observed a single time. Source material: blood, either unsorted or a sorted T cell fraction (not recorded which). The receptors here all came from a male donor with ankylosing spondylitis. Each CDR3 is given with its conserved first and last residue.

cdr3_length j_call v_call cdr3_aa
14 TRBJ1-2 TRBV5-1 CASSLRGANDGYTF
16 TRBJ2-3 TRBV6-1 CASSQTGTSGTDTQYF
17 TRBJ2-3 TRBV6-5 CASSYRNRGRRTDTQYF
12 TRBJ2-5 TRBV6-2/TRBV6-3 CASRFSRETQYF
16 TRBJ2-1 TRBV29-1 CSDLTPGSSSYNEQFF
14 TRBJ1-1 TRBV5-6 CASSLVRKNTEAFF
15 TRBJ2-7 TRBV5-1 CASSLGLSPSYEQYF
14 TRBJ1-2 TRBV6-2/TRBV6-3 CASSSRDSNYGYTF
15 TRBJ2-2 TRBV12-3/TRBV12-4 CASSLAVRGTGELFF
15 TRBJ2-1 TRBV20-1 CSAPVRGRSYNEQFF
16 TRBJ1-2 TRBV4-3 CASSQDLVDTNYGYTF
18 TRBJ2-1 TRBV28 CASSLWVPESGGYNEQFF
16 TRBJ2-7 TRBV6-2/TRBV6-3 CASSYSVQGASYEQYF
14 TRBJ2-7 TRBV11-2 CASSFELRRYEQYF
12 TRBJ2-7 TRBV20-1 CSARGLDHEQYF
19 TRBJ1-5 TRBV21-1 CASSKDGTAKSNGNQPQHF